Sequencing of this T cell receptor beta chain was carried out in a study of vaccination and CD4 T cells after COVID-19. About the study: Researchers treated cells with overlapping spike peptides taken from SARS-CoV-2, HCoV-NL63, HCoV-OC43 and HCoV-229E.

Whole-study findings and limits: Sampling was limited to relatively few convalescent patients, with no early post-infection timepoints studied.

An Oncomine TCR Beta short-read assay was used to sequence the DNA from cultured CD4+ T cells. Via MiXCR, TCRdb re-called the PCR reads, giving one row per CDR3 protein. The sample includes about 12,000 distinct CDR3 sequences, around half of them seen just once. Treatment of the sample: roughly ten-day PBMC culture with coronavirus spike peptide pools or control peptides (ViraFEST assay). Germline-derived CDR1 and CDR2 are KGHSH and LQKENI. CDR3 length: 15 amino acids. Trimming removed 2 bases from V and 4 bases from J; junction bases left unmatched: 5. Worth noting for this clonotype: Its specificity is not known.

This clonotype was obtained from a human donor who had recovered from COVID-19. The chain uses TRBV18 and TRBJ1-5, with 7 nucleotides matching TRBD1. Specimen: CD4+ T cells from blood, cultured in vitro. CDR3 protein: CASSPGAGGNQPQHF. Written as DNA, the CDR3 is TGTGCCAGCTCACCAGGGGCAGGGGGGAATCAGCCCCAGCATTTT.